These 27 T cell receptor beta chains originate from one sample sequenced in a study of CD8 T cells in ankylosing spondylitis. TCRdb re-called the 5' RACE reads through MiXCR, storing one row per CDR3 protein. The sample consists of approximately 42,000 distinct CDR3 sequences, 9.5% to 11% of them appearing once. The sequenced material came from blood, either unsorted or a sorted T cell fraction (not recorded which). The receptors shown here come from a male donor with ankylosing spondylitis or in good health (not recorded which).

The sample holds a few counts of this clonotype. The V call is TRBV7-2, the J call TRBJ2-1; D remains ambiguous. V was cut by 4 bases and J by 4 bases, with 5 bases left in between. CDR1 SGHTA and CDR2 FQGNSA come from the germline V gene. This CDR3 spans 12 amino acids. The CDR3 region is CASSSTYNEQFF. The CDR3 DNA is TGTGCCAGCAGCTCCACGTACAATGAGCAGTTCTTC.

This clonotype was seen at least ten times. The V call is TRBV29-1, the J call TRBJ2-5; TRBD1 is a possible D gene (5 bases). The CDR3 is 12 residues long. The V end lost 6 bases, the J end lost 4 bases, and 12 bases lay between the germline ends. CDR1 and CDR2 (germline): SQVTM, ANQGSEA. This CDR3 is CSVRWQGETQYF. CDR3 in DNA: TGCAGCGTGAGGTGGCAGGGAGAGACCCAGTACTTC.

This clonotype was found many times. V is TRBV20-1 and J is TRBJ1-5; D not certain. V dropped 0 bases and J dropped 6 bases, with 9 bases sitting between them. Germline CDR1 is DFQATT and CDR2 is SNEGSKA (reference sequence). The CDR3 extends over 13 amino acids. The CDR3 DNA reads TGCAGTGCTAGAGATCGGGCAACTCAGCCCCAGCATTTT. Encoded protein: CSARDRATQPQHF.

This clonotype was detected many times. The CDR3 region has the DNA TGTGCCAGCAGCGGCGGGGGGGGGCCCACAGATACGCAGTATTTT. Its protein is CASSGGGGPTDTQYF. The V call is TRBV7-9, the J call TRBJ2-3, with 9 bases aligning to TRBD2. Germline CDR1 reads SEHNR; CDR2 reads FQNEAQ (reference sequence). V gave up 5 bases and J gave up 2 bases; unmatched junction bases: 5. This CDR3 is 15 amino acids long.

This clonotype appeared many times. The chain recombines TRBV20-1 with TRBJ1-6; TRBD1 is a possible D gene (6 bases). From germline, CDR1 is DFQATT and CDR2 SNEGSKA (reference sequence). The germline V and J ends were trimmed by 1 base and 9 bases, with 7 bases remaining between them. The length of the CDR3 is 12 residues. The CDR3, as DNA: TGCAGTGCTAGAGGGACAGCTTCACCCCTCCACTTT. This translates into CSARGTASPLHF.

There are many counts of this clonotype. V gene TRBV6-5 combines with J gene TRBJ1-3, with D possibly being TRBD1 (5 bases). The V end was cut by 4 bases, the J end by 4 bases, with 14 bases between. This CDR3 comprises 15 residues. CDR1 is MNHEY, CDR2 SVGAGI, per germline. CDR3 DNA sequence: TGTGCCAGCAGTTTCGGCGGCGGGGGAGGAAACACCATATATTTT. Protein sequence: CASSFGGGGGNTIYF.

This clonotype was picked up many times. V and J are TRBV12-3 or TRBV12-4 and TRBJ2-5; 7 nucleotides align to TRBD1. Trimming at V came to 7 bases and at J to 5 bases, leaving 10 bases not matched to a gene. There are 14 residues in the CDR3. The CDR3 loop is CASKQDRARETQYF. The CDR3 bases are TGTGCCAGCAAGCAAGACAGGGCTCGGGAGACCCAGTACTTC.

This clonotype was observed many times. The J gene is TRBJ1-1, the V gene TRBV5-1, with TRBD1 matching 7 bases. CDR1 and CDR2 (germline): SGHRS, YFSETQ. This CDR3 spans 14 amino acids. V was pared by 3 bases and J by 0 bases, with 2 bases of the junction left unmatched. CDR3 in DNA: TGCGCCAGCAGCTCGGGACAGCTGAACACTGAAGCTTTCTTT. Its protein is CASSSGQLNTEAFF.

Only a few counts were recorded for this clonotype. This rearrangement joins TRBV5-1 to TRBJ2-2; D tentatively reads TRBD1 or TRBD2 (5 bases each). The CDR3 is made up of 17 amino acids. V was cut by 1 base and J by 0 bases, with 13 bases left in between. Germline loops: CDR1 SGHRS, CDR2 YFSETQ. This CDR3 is CASSLFGDETNTGELFF. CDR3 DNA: TGCGCCAGCAGCTTGTTCGGGGACGAGACGAACACCGGGGAGCTGTTTTTT.

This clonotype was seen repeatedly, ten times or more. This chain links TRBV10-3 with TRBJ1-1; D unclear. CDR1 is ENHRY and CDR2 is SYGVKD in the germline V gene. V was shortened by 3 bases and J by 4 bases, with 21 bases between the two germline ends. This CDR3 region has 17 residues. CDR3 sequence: CAISEDRRRGSRTEAFF. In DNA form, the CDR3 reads TGTGCCATCAGTGAAGATCGGCGGAGAGGCTCACGCACTGAAGCTTTCTTT.

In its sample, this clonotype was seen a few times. The CDR3 region has the DNA TGTGCCATCAGTGAGTCGGGGGTTGGGAACACTGAAGCTTTCTTT. It codes for CAISESGVGNTEAFF. This chain joins TRBV10-3 and TRBJ1-1, with D possibly matching TRBD1 (5 bases). The CDR3 length is 15 residues. Germline assignment: CDR1 ENHRY and CDR2 SYGVKD. V was pared by 0 bases and J by 1 base, with 9 bases between.

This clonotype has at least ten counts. In DNA, the CDR3 is TGTGCCAGCAGTCCGGGACTAGCGGGGATCAATGAGCAGTTCTTC. Translating gives CASSPGLAGINEQFF. The genes are TRBV27 and TRBJ2-1, with TRBD2 matching 13 bases. This CDR3 spans 15 amino acids. Germline loops: CDR1 MNHEY, CDR2 SMNVEV (reference sequence). Losses at the gene ends were 5 bases for V and 6 bases for J; bases not matched to a gene: 4.

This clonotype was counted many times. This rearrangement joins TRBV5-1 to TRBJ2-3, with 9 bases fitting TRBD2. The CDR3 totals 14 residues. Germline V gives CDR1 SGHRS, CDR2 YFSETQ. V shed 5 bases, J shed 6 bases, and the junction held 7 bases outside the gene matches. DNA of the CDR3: TGCGCCAGCAGGGCCGGGCTAGCGGGGGATACGCAGTATTTT. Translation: CASRAGLAGDTQYF.

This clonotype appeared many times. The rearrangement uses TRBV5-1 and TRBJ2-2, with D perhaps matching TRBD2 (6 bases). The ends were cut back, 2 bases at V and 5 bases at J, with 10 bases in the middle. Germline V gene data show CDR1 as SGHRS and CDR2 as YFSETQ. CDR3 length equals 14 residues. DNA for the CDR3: TGCGCCAGCAGCTTTGGAGGGGAGACCGGGGAGCTGTTTTTT. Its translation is CASSFGGETGELFF.

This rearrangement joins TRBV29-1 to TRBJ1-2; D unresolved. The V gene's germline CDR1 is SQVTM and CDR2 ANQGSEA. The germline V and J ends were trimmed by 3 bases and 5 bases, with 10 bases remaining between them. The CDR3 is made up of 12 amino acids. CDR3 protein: CSVELPEYGYTF. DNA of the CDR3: TGCAGCGTTGAGTTGCCCGAATATGGCTACACCTTC.

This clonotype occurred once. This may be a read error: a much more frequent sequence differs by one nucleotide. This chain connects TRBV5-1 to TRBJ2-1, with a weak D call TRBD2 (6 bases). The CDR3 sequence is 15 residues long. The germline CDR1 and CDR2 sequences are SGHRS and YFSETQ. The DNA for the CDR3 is TGCGTCAGCAGCTTGATGGGGGGAAGGTACAATGAGCAGTTCTTC. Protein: CVSSLMGGRYNEQFF.

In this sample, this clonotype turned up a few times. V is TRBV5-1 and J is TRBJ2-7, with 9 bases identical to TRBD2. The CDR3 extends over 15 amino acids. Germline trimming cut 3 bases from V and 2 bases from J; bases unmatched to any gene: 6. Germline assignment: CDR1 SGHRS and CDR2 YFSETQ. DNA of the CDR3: TGCGCCAGCAGCTCGACTAGCGGAGGAGCCTACGAGCAGTACTTC. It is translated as CASSSTSGGAYEQYF.

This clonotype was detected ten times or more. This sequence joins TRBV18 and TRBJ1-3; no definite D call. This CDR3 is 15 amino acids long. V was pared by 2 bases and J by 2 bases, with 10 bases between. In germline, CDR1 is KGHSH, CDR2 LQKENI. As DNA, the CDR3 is TGTGCCAGCTCACCATCCGGGGTTGCTGGAAACACCATATATTTT. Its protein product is CASSPSGVAGNTIYF.

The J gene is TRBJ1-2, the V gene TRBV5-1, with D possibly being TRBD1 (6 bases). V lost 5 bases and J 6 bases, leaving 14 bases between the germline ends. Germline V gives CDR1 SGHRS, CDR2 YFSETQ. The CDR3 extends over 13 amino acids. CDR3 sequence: CASSEARGDGYTF. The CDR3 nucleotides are TGCGCCAGCAGTGAAGCCAGGGGTGATGGCTACACCTTC.

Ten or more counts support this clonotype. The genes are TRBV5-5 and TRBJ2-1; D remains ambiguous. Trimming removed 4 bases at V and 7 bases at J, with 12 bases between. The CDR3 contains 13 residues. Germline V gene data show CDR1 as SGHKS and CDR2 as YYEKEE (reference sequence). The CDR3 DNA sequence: TGTGCCAGCAGCGCGAGGACGTGGAATGAGCAGTTCTTC. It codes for CASSARTWNEQFF.

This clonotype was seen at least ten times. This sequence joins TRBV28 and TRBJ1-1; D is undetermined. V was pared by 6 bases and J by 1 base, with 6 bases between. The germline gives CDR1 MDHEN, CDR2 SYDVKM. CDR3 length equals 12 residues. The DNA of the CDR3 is TGTGCCAGCAGACCACCGAACACTGAAGCTTTCTTT. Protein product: CASRPPNTEAFF.

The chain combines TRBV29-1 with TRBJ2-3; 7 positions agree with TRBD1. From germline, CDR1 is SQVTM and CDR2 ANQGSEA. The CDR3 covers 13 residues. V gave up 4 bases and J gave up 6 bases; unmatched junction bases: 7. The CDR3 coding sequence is TGCAGCGTTGGAAAGACAGGGTCCGATACGCAGTATTTT. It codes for CSVGKTGSDTQYF.

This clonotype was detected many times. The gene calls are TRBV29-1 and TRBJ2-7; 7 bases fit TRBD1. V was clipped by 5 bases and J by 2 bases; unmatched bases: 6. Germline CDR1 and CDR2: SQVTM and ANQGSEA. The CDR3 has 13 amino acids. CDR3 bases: TGCAGCGTTACCCGGGACAGTACCTACGAGCAGTACTTC. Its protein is CSVTRDSTYEQYF.

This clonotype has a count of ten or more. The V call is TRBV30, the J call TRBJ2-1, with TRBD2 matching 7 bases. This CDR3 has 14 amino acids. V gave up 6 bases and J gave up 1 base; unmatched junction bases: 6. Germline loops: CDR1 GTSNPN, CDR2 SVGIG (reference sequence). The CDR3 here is CACGGDLSYNEQFF. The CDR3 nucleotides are TGTGCCTGTGGGGGGGACCTATCCTACAATGAGCAGTTCTTC.

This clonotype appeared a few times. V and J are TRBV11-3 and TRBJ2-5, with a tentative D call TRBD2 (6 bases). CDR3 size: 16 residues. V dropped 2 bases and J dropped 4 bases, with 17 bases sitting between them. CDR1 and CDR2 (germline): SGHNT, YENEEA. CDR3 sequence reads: CASSLLSGGARETQYF. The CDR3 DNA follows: TGTGCCAGCAGCTTACTTTCTGGAGGGGCCAGAGAGACCCAGTACTTC.

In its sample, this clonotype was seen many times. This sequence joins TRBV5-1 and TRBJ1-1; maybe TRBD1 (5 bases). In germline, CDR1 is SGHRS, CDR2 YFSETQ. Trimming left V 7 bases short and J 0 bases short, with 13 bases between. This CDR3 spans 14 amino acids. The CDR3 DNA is TGCGCCAGCCAGCCCGGGACGTTGAACACTGAAGCTTTCTTT. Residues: CASQPGTLNTEAFF.

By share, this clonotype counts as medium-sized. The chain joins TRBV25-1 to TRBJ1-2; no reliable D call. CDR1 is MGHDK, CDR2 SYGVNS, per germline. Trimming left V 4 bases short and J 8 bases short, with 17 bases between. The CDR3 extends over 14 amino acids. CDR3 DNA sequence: TGTGCCAGCAGTGGGACCTACGTAGTTCAGGGCTACACCTTC. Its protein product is CASSGTYVVQGYTF.